A single sample is the source of the 9 T cell receptor beta chains below, sequenced in a study of CD8 T cells in ankylosing spondylitis. Overall study results and limits: Ankylosing spondylitis blood seemed to carry a telltale TCR beta motif made of roughly eight highly homologous variants.

TCRdb called the 5' RACE reads again in MiXCR, with one record for every CDR3 protein. This table has around 770,000 distinct CDR3 sequences, around 11% appearing once. These TCRs are of unknown antigen specificity. The sequencing input was blood, either unsorted or a sorted T cell fraction (not recorded which). The receptors originated from a male donor with ankylosing spondylitis.

The chain joins TRBV12-3 or TRBV12-4 to TRBJ2-1; 7 bases fit TRBD2. V was clipped by 2 bases and J by 4 bases; unmatched bases: 5. This CDR3 contains 15 residues. The CDR3 region is CASSLQRGDYNEQFF. DNA of the CDR3: TGTGCCAGCAGTTTACAGCGGGGCGATTACAATGAGCAGTTCTTC.

The chain combines TRBV7-6 with TRBJ2-7; possible D gene TRBD1, 5 bases. This CDR3 is built from 13 residues. V was cut by 6 bases and J by 3 bases, with 12 bases left in between. Germline CDR1 is SGHVS and CDR2 is FNYEAQ. CDR3 DNA: TGTGCCAGCAGAAGGGGCAGGGACTACGAGCAGTACTTC. Translated, it gives CASRRGRDYEQYF. Drawing the rest from reference TRBV7-6 and TRBJ2-7, the complete variable domain is GAGVSQSPRYKVTKRGQDVALRCDPISGHVSLYWYRQALGQGPEFLTYFNYEAQQDKSGLPNDRFSAERPEGSISTLTIQRTEQRDSAMYRCASRRGRDYEQYFGPGTRLTVT.

This clonotype has a handful of counts. This chain links TRBV20-1 with TRBJ2-6, with unresolved D. CDR1 is DFQATT, CDR2 SNEGSKA, per germline (reference sequence). V lost 3 bases and J lost 0, with 6 bases in between. The CDR3 is 14 amino acids. Here the CDR3 DNA reads TGCAGTGCTAGTAGACGCTCTGGGGCCAACGTCCTGACTTTC. Translating it yields CSASRRSGANVLTF.

This clonotype appeared many times. The chain recombines TRBV10-3 with TRBJ2-7; D is unclear. The length of the CDR3 is 12 residues. V lost 6 bases, J lost 1 base, and 7 bases lay in between. Looked up from germline, CDR1 is ENHRY and CDR2 is SYGVKD. The CDR3 coding sequence is TGTGCCATCAGCCCCGAGTCCTACGAGCAGTACTTC. It codes for CAISPESYEQYF.

V and J are TRBV4-2 and TRBJ1-1; unclear D gene. The length of the CDR3 is 15 residues. Germline CDR1 reads LGHNA; CDR2 reads YNFKEQ. V lost 1 base, J lost 1 base, and 10 bases lay in between. CDR3 in amino acids: CASSQGGNENTEAFF. The CDR3, as DNA: TGTGCCAGCAGCCAAGGAGGGAATGAGAACACTGAAGCTTTCTTT.

This clonotype was seen at least ten times. The gene calls are TRBV6-1 and TRBJ1-5; D unresolved. Germline lookup yields CDR1 MNHNS and CDR2 SASEGT. This CDR3 is built from 14 residues. With 0 bases removed from V and 7 bases from J, the gap between germline ends came to 10 bases. This CDR3 reads CASSEARAGQPQHF. CDR3 DNA sequence: TGTGCCAGCAGTGAAGCGCGGGCTGGGCAGCCCCAGCATTTT.

CDR3 nucleotides: TGTGCCAGCAGTTCTCGGGTCACCACCGGAGGAGATACGCAGTATTTT. Translating it yields CASSSRVTTGGDTQYF. This chain links TRBV27 with TRBJ2-3; possibly TRBD2 for D (5 bases). The germline V and J ends were trimmed by 4 bases and 5 bases, with 19 bases remaining between them. CDR3 length: 16 amino acids. Germline CDR1 MNHEY, CDR2 SMNVEV (reference sequence).

The chain combines TRBV20-1 with TRBJ2-7; possibly TRBD1 or TRBD2 for D (5 bases each). V lost 2 bases and J lost 2, with 13 bases in between. This CDR3 region has 14 residues. Germline V gives CDR1 DFQATT, CDR2 SNEGSKA (reference sequence). The CDR3 sequence is CSARWLRGPYEQYF. The CDR3 DNA sequence: TGCAGTGCTAGATGGCTTAGGGGACCCTACGAGCAGTACTTC.

This CDR3 is CASSGTGPYNEQFF. Here the CDR3 DNA reads TGTGCCAGCAGCGGGACAGGGCCCTACAATGAGCAGTTCTTC. This chain connects TRBV7-9 to TRBJ2-1; TRBD1 matches 9 bases. The CDR3 covers 14 residues. Trimming removed 5 bases from V and 2 bases from J; junction bases left unmatched: 1. In germline, CDR1 is SEHNR, CDR2 FQNEAQ (reference sequence).